Following are 11 T cell receptor beta chains from one sample sequenced in a study of blood T cell repertoires in COVID-19. Using immunoSEQ multiplex PCR, the repertoire was profiled, and TCRdb retains in-frame clones only, with some absent. This table has fewer than 300,000 clones, approximately 86% appearing once. The sequencing sample was made of peripheral blood. The receptor source for this set is a man in his forties who had recovered from COVID-19.

The rearrangement links TRBV5-1 to TRBJ2-1; TRBD2 matches at 7 bases. Germline CDR1 is SGHRS and CDR2 is YFSETQ. The CDR3 is 13 amino acids. V lost 1 base and J lost 8; bases outside the gene matches: 3. This CDR3 reads CASSLTGGDEQFF. The CDR3 DNA reads TGCGCCAGCAGCTTGACGGGAGGCGATGAGCAGTTCTTC.

The chain couples TRBV6-2 or TRBV6-3 to TRBJ2-3; no reliable D call. The germline gives CDR1 MNHEY, CDR2 SVGEGT. V lost 2 bases, J lost 2 bases, and 8 bases lay in between. CDR3 length: 14 amino acids. The CDR3 DNA is TGTGCCAGCAGTTACGCCGACTCCACAGATACGCAGTATTTT. Protein sequence: CASSYADSTDTQYF.

The rearrangement uses TRBV7-4 and TRBJ2-4; 7 positions agree with TRBD1. The CDR3 loop spans 16 amino acids. The V and J ends lost 1 base and 9 bases, in that order; junction bases with no gene match: 12. Germline V CDR1 and CDR2: SGHVT, SQSDAQ. This CDR3 is CASSLDRGPCCGIQYF. The CDR3 DNA is TGTGCCAGCAGCTTAGACAGGGGCCCTTGCTGTGGCATTCAGTACTTC.

This sequence joins TRBV9 and TRBJ1-5; 10 nucleotides align to TRBD1. The CDR3 totals 15 residues. Germline values: CDR1 SGDLS, CDR2 YYNGEE. V shed 0 bases, J shed 9 bases, and the junction held 6 bases outside the gene matches. The CDR3 spells CASSVDPTGGMPQHF. The CDR3, as DNA: TGTGCCAGCAGCGTAGACCCGACAGGGGGCATGCCCCAGCATTTT.

The chain couples TRBV7-3 to TRBJ1-3; D is unresolved. The CDR3 loop spans 15 amino acids. Germline V gene sequence: CDR1 SGHTA, CDR2 FQGTGA. The V end lost 5 bases, the J end lost 6 bases, and 17 bases lay between the germline ends. The chain's CDR3 is CASSPAEQLLNTIYF. The CDR3 nucleotides are TGTGCCAGCAGCCCCGCCGAACAGCTTTTAAACACCATATATTTT.

The chain combines TRBV27 with TRBJ1-2, with 7 bases that match TRBD1. Germline lookup yields CDR1 MNHEY and CDR2 SMNVEV (reference sequence). V gave up 6 bases and J gave up 4 bases; unmatched junction bases: 11. This CDR3 region has 15 residues. Here the CDR3 DNA reads TGTGCCAGCAGGCCAAGACAGGGTCGGGTCTATGGCTACACCTTC. It translates to CASRPRQGRVYGYTF.

The genes are TRBV5-4 and TRBJ2-7; D is possibly TRBD1 (6 bases). Trimming cost V 3 bases and J 0 bases, with 13 bases left between them. The CDR3 has 15 residues. CDR1 is SGHNT and CDR2 is YYREEE in the germline V gene (reference sequence). CDR3: CASSSGTLSSYEQYF. CDR3 DNA sequence: TGTGCCAGCAGCTCCGGGACACTAAGCTCCTACGAGCAGTACTTC. Full variable domain (outside the CDR3, taken from reference TRBV5-4 and TRBJ2-7): ETGVTQSPTHLIKTRGQQVTLRCSSQSGHNTVSWYQQALGQGPQFIFQYYREEENGRGNFPPRFSGLQFPNYSSELNVNALELDDSALYLCASSSGTLSSYEQYFGPGTRLTVT.

This chain uses TRBV21-1 with TRBJ2-7; the D call of TRBD1 is as the table states it, not checked on the DNA. TRBV21-1 is a recognized pseudogene. CDR3 length: 16 amino acids. The CDR3 is CASSKDGGTGGDEQYF. The CDR3 region has the DNA TGTGCCAGCAGCAAAGATGGGGGGACAGGGGGCGACGAGCAGTACTTC.

The V and J genes are TRBV6-5 and TRBJ1-4, with 7 bases fitting TRBD1. The V and J ends lost 6 bases and 5 bases, in that order; junction bases with no gene match: 6. CDR3 length: 14 residues. CDR1 and CDR2 (germline): MNHEY, SVGAGI. In DNA, the CDR3 is TGTGCCAGCAGCCGAGGGACAGCCAATGAAAAACTGTTTTTT. Translating gives CASSRGTANEKLFF.

V and J are TRBV19 and TRBJ1-4; maybe TRBD1 (6 bases). Between the trimmed V and J ends, which lost 3 bases and 8 bases, there was a span of 19 bases. This CDR3 has 16 residues. Germline V gene lookup returns CDR1 LNHDA and CDR2 SQIVND (reference sequence). The CDR3 region has the DNA TGTGCCAGTAGTATGAACAGGGCATGGGGAGAGGAAAAACTGTTTTTT. Encoded protein: CASSMNRAWGEEKLFF.

The chain recombines TRBV27 with TRBJ1-5; TRBD1 is a possible D gene (5 bases). The CDR3 has 15 residues. Germline lookup yields CDR1 MNHEY and CDR2 SMNVEV (reference sequence). V was trimmed by 6 bases and J by 0 bases, leaving 12 bases between them. As DNA, the CDR3 is TGTGCCAGCAGCCAGACAGTTTATAGCAATCAGCCCCAGCATTTT. This codes for CASSQTVYSNQPQHF.